This T cell receptor (beta chain) is from a study of radiation and T cells in renal cell carcinoma. Study overall: Nephrectomy followed 15 Gy stereotactic body radiation by 4 weeks.

Comments on this clone: Antigen specificity is unknown. The junction does not match germline at one end; this may be a read error.

This CDR3 is 15 amino acids long. Germline lookup yields CDR1 SSHAT and CDR2 FNYEAQ (reference sequence). Points from the study as a whole: Top tumor clonotypes rose in blood 2 weeks post-radiation, then contracted.

Time point here: baseline pretreatment blood. Treatment indicated: 15 Gy SBRT to primary tumor, nephrectomy 4 weeks later. This renal cell carcinoma was of the clear cell type. TCRdb keeps only in-frame clones here, not all; method: immunoSEQ multiplex PCR. The table shows 150,000 or so clones, with about 88% occurring only once. The genes are TRBV7-7 and TRBJ2-2; D is uncertain. The receptor was isolated from a woman in her 70s with renal cell carcinoma. This specimen consisted of blood, obtained from a patient whose treatment included radiotherapy and nephrectomy. In DNA form, the CDR3 reads TGTGCTAGCAGCGCCTTTGGGCCGAACACCGGGGAGCTGTTTTTT. Translating it yields CASSAFGPNTGELFF.